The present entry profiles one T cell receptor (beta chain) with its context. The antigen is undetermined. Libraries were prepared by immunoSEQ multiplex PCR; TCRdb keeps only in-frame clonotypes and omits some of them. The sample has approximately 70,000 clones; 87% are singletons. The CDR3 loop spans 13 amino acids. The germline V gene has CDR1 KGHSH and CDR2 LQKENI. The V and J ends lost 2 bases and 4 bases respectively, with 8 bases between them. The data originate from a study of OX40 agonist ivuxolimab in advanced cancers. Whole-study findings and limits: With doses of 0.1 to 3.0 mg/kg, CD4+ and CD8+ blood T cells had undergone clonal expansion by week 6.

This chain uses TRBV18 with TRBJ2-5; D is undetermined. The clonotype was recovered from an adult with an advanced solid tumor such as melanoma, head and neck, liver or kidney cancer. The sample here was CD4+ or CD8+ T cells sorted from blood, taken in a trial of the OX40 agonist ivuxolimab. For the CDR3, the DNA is TGTGCCAGCTCACCAAGCTGGGGAGAGACCCAGTACTTC. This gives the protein CASSPSWGETQYF.